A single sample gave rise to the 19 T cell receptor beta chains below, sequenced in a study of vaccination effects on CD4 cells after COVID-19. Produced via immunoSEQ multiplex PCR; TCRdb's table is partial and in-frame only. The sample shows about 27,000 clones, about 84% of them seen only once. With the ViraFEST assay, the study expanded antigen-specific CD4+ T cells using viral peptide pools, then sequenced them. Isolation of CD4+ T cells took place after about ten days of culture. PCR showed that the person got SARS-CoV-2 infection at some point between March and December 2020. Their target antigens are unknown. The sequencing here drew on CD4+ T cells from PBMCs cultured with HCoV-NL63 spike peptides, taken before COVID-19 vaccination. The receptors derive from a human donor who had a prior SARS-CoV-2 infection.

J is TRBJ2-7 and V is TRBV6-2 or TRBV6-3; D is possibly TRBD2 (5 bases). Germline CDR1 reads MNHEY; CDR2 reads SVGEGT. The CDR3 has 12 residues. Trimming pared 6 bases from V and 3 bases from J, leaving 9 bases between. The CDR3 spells CASSLAGYEQYF. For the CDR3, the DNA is TGTGCCAGCAGCCTCGCGGGCTACGAGCAGTACTTC.

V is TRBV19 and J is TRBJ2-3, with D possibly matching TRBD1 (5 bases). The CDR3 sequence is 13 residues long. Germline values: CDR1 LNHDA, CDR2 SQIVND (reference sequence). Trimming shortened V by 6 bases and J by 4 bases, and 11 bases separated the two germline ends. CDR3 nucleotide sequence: TGTGCCAGTAGGTGGCAGGGTTCAGATACGCAGTATTTT. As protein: CASRWQGSDTQYF.

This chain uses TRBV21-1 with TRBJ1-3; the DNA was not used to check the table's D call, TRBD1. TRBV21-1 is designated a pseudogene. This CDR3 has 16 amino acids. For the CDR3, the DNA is TGTGCCAGCAGCATCCAGGACAGGGATTTCTCGGACACCATATATTTT. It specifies CASSIQDRDFSDTIYF.

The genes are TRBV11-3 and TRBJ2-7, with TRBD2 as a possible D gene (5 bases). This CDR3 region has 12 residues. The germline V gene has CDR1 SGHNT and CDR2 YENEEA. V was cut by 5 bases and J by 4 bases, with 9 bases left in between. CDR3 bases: TGTGCCAGCAGCGGGAGCAGGTACGAGCAGTACTTC. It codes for CASSGSRYEQYF.

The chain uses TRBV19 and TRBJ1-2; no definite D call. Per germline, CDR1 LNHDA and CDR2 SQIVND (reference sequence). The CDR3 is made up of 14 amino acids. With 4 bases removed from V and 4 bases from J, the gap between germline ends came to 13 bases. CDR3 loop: CASSTSDLPYGYTF. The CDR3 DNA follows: TGTGCCAGTAGTACCAGCGATCTTCCCTATGGCTACACCTTC. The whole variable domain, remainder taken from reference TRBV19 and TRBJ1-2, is DGGITQSPKYLFRKEGQNVTLSCEQNLNHDAMYWYRQDPGQGLRLIYYSQIVNDFQKGDIAEGYSVSREKKESFPLTVTSAQKNPTAFYLCASSTSDLPYGYTFGSGTRLTVV.

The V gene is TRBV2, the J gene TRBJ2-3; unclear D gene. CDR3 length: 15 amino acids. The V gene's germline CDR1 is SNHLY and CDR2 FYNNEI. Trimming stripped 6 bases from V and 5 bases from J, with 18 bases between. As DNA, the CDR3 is TGTGCCAGCAGCACAAACGCTCGATATGGAGATACGCAGTATTTT. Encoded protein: CASSTNARYGDTQYF.

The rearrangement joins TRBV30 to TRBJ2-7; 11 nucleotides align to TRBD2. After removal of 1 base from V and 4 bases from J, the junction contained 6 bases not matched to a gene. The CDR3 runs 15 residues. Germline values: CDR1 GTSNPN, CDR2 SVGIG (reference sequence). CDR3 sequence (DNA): TGTGCCTGGAGTGGACTAGCGGGATATACGTACGAGCAGTACTTC. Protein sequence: CAWSGLAGYTYEQYF.

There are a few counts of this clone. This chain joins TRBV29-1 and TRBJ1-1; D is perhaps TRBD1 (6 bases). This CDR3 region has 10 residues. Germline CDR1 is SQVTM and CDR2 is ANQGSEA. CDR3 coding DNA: TGCAGACAGGGTCACACTGAAGCTTTCTTT. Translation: CRQGHTEAFF.

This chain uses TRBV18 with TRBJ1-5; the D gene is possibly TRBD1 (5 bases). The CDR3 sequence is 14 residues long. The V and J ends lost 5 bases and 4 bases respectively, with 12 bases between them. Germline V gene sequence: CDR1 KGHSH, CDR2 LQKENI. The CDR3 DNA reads TGTGCCAGCTCATCTCAGGGAGCGAATCAGCCCCAGCATTTT. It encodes CASSSQGANQPQHF. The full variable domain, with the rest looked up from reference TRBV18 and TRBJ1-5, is NAGVMQNPRHLVRRRGQEARLRCSPMKGHSHVYWYRQLPEEGLKFMVYLQKENIIDESGMPKERFSAEFPKEGPSILRIQQVVRGDSAAYFCASSSQGANQPQHFGDGTRLSIL.

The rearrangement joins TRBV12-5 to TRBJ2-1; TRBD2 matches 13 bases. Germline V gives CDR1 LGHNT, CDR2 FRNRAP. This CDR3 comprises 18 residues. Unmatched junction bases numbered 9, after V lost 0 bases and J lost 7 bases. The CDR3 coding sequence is TGTGCTAGTGGTTTGGTAGGAGGACTAGCGGGGGATAGTAATGAGCAGTTCTTC. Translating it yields CASGLVGGLAGDSNEQFF.

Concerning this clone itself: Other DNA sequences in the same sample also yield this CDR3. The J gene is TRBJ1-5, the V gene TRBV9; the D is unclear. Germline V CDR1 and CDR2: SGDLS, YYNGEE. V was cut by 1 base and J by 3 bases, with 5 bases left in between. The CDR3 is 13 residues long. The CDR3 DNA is TGTGCCAGCAGCGTATCCCCCAATCAGCCCCAGCATTTT. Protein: CASSVSPNQPQHF.

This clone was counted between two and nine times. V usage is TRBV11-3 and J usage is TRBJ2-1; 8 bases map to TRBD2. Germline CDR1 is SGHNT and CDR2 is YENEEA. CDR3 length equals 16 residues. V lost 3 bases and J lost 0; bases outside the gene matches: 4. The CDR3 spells CASSLGLGSSYNEQFF. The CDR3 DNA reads TGTGCCAGCAGCTTGGGACTAGGAAGCTCCTACAATGAGCAGTTCTTC.

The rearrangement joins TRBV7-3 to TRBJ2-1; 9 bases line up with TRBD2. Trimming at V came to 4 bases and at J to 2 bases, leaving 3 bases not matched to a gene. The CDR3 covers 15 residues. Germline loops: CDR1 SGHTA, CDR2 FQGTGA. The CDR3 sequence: CASSSLAGAYNEQFF. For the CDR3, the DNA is TGTGCCAGCAGCTCACTAGCGGGTGCCTACAATGAGCAGTTCTTC. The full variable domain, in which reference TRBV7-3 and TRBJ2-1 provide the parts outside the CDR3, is GAGVSQTPSNKVTEKGKYVELRCDPISGHTALYWYRQSLGQGPEFLIYFQGTGAADDSGLPNDRFFAVRPEGSVSTLKIQRTERGDSAVYLCASSSLAGAYNEQFFGPGTRLTVL.

CDR3 protein: CASSLAGEGYNEQFF. In DNA form, the CDR3 reads TGTGCCAGCAGCTTAGCGGGAGAGGGATACAATGAGCAGTTCTTC. The V and J genes are TRBV7-9 and TRBJ2-1; the D gene is possibly TRBD2 (5 bases). The CDR3 runs 15 residues. V lost 0 bases, J lost 4 bases, and 10 bases lay in between. From germline, CDR1 is SEHNR and CDR2 FQNEAQ (reference sequence). Full variable domain (outside the CDR3, taken from reference TRBV7-9 and TRBJ2-1): DTGVSQNPRHKITKRGQNVTFRCDPISEHNRLYWYRQTLGQGPEFLTYFQNEAQLEKSRLLSDRFSAERPKGSFSTLEIQRTEQGDSAMYLCASSLAGEGYNEQFFGPGTRLTVL.

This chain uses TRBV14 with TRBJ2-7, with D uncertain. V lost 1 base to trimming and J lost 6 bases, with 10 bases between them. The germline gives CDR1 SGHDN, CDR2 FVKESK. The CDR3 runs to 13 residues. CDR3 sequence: CASSQGTAREQYF. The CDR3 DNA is TGTGCCAGCAGCCAAGGCACCGCGCGCGAGCAGTACTTC. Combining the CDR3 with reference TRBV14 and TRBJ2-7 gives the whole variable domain EAGVTQFPSHSVIEKGQTVTLRCDPISGHDNLYWYRRVMGKEIKFLLHFVKESKQDESGMPNNRFLAERTGGTYSTLKVQPAELEDSGVYFCASSQGTAREQYFGPGTRLTVT.

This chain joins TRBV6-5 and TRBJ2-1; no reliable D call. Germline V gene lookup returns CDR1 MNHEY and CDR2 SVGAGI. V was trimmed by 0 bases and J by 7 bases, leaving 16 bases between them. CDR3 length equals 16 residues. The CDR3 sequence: CASSYSTPRWENEQFF. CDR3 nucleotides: TGTGCCAGCAGTTACTCGACCCCTCGCTGGGAAAATGAGCAGTTCTTC.

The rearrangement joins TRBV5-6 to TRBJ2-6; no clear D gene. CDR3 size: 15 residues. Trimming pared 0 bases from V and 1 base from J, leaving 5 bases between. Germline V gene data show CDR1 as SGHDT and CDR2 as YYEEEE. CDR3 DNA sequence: TGTGCCAGCAGCTTGGGGAGATCTGGGGCCAACGTCCTGACTTTC. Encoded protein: CASSLGRSGANVLTF. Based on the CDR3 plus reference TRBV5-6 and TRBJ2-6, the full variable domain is DAGVTQSPTHLIKTRGQQVTLRCSPKSGHDTVSWYQQALGQGPQFIFQYYEEEERQRGNFPDRFSGHQFPNYSSELNVNALLLGDSALYLCASSLGRSGANVLTFGAGSRLTVL.

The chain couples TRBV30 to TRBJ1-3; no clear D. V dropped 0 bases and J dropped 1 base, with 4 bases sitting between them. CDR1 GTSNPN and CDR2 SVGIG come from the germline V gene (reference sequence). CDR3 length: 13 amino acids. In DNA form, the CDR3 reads TGTGCCTGGAGTGTAAATTCTGGAAACACCATATATTTT. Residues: CAWSVNSGNTIYF.

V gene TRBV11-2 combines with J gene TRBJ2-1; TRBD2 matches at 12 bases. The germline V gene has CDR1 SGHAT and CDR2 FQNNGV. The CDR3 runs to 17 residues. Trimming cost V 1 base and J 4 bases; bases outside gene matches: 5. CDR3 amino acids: CASSLVALAGGYNEQFF. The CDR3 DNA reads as TGTGCCAGCAGCTTAGTCGCGCTAGCGGGAGGGTACAATGAGCAGTTCTTC.